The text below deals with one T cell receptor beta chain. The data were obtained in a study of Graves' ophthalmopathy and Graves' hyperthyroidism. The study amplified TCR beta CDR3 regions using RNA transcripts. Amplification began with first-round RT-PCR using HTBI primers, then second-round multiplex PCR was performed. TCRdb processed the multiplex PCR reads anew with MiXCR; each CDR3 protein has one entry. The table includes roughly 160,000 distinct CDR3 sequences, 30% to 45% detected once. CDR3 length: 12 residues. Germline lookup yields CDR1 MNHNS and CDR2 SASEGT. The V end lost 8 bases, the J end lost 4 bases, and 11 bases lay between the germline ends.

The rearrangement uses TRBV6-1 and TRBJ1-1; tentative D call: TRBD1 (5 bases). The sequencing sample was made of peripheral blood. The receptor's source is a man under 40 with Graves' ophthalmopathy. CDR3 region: CASQGTFTEAFF. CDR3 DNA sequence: TGTGCCAGCCAGGGCACTTTCACTGAAGCTTTCTTT.